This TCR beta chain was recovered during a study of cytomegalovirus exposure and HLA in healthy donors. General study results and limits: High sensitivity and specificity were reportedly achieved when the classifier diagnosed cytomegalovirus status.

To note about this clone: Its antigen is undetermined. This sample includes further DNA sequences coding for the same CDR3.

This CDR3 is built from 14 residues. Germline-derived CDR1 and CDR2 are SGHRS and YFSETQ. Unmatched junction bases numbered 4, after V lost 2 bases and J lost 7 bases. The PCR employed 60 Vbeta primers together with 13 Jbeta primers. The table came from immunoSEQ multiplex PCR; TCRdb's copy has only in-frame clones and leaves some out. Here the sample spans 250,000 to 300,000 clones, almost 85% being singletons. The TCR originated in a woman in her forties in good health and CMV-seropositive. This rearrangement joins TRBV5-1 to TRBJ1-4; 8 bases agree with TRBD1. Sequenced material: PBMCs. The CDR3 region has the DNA TGCGCCAGCAGCTTAGGACAGGGAGCTGAAAAACTGTTTTTT. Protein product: CASSLGQGAEKLFF.